A single sample is the source of the 24 T cell receptor beta chains below, sequenced in a study of blood T cell repertoires in COVID-19. Measured with immunoSEQ multiplex PCR; TCRdb has only the in-frame clones, and not every one. Of over 85,000 clones listed, approximately 87% were seen once; the top ten hold around 1%. The specimen sequenced was peripheral blood. Every receptor here comes from a human donor in a cohort sampled during active COVID-19.

The J gene is TRBJ2-5, the V gene TRBV28, with 8 bases that match TRBD1. Germline V gene lookup returns CDR1 MDHEN and CDR2 SYDVKM. This CDR3 has 12 amino acids. Unmatched junction bases numbered 2, after V lost 2 bases and J lost 9 bases. CDR3: CASSLPTGAQYF. The DNA for the CDR3 is TGTGCCAGCAGTTTACCGACAGGGGCCCAGTACTTC.

This chain links TRBV11-2 with TRBJ2-5, with unresolved D. Trimming removed 5 bases from V and 5 bases from J, with 12 bases in between. CDR3 size: 13 residues. Per the germline V gene, CDR1 is SGHAT and CDR2 is FQNNGV. The CDR3 sequence: CASSPIYWETQYF. The DNA for the CDR3 is TGTGCCAGCAGCCCAATCTATTGGGAGACCCAGTACTTC.

The genes are TRBV19 and TRBJ1-2; TRBD1 might be the D (6 bases). Looked up from germline, CDR1 is LNHDA and CDR2 is SQIVND (reference sequence). The CDR3 spans 11 residues. V was clipped by 9 bases and J by 6 bases, with 11 bases between them. As DNA, the CDR3 is TGTGCCAGCAAGACAGGCCATGGCTACACCTTC. It yields the protein CASKTGHGYTF.

The V gene is TRBV19, the J gene TRBJ2-1, with 8 bases aligning to TRBD2. Germline V gives CDR1 LNHDA, CDR2 SQIVND (reference sequence). The V and J ends lost 5 bases and 0 bases, in that order; junction bases with no gene match: 0. This CDR3 is built from 14 residues. The CDR3 reads CASSRGGSYNEQFF. As DNA, the CDR3 is TGTGCCAGTAGTCGGGGGGGCTCCTACAATGAGCAGTTCTTC.

The rearrangement uses TRBV7-8 and TRBJ2-2; D unclear. Germline-derived CDR1 and CDR2 are SGHVS and FQNEAQ. The CDR3 sequence is 17 residues long. Trimming stripped 1 base from V and 5 bases from J, with 17 bases between. The CDR3 region has the DNA TGTGCCAGCAGCTTAGAGTCCCGCGAATTAAAGACCGGGGAGCTGTTTTTT. It translates to CASSLESRELKTGELFF. Looking up the rest from reference TRBV7-8 and TRBJ2-2 gives the full variable domain: GAGVSQSPRYKVAKRGQDVALRCDPISGHVSLFWYQQALGQGPEFLTYFQNEAQLDKSGLPSDRFFAERPEGSVSTLKIQRTQQEDSAVYLCASSLESRELKTGELFFGEGSRLTVL.

The V and J genes are TRBV24-1 and TRBJ2-7; TRBD2 agrees at 8 bases. Trimming took 11 bases from V and 0 from J; bases not matched to a gene: 17. The germline CDR1 and CDR2 sequences are KGHDR and SFDVKD. The length of the CDR3 is 17 residues. DNA of the CDR3: TGTGCCATTCTCCGGGTCGGTAGCGGGATACTCTCCTACGAGCAGTACTTC. Translated, it gives CAILRVGSGILSYEQYF.

Written as DNA, the CDR3 is TGTGCCAGCAGGGGATCACAGGGGAGTGGAACCTACAATGAGCAGTTCTTC. This sequence encodes CASRGSQGSGTYNEQFF. The rearrangement joins TRBV28 to TRBJ2-1; 7 bases are shared with TRBD1. Germline loops: CDR1 MDHEN, CDR2 SYDVKM. With V trimmed by 6 bases and J by 2 bases, 13 bases remained unmatched. The CDR3 has 17 amino acids. The complete variable domain, with remaining parts taken from reference TRBV28 and TRBJ2-1, reads DVKVTQSSRYLVKRTGEKVFLECVQDMDHENMFWYRQDPGLGLRLIYFSYDVKMKEKGDIPEGYSVSREKKERFSLILESASTNQTSMYLCASRGSQGSGTYNEQFFGPGTRLTVL.

Regarding this clone: The junction does not match germline at one end; this may be a read error. V usage is TRBV4-2 and J usage is TRBJ1-5, with a possible D match to TRBD1 (5 bases). This CDR3 is built from 16 residues. Germline CDR1 is LGHNA and CDR2 is YNFKEQ. The CDR3 protein is CASSQGEGASDQPQHF. CDR3 DNA: TGTGCCAGCAGCCAAGGGGAAGGGGCTAGCGATCAGCCCCAGCATTTT.

This clone was detected once. The V gene is TRBV6-5, the J gene TRBJ1-1, with 8 bases identical to TRBD1. CDR1 is MNHEY and CDR2 is SVGAGI in the germline V gene. The ends lost 7 bases at V and 2 bases at J; junction bases unmatched: 9. The CDR3 has 15 amino acids. CDR3 region: CASTSGGGGNTEAFF. Here the CDR3 DNA reads TGTGCCAGCACCTCAGGGGGCGGAGGAAACACTGAAGCTTTCTTT.

The chain combines TRBV10-1 with TRBJ2-1; 10 nucleotides match TRBD2. After removal of 0 bases from V and 7 bases from J, the junction contained 9 bases not matched to a gene. The CDR3 is 17 residues long. The V gene's germline CDR1 is WNHNN and CDR2 SYGVQD (reference sequence). The CDR3 region has the DNA TGCGCCAGCAGTGAGTCGGCCGGACTAGCGGTTCCTAATGAGCAGTTCTTC. Amino acid sequence: CASSESAGLAVPNEQFF.

The chain employs TRBV28 and TRBJ2-7; the D is unclear. In germline, CDR1 is MDHEN, CDR2 SYDVKM. The V gene lost 6 bases and the J gene lost 6 bases, with 18 bases spanning the gap. The CDR3 runs 14 residues. The CDR3 reads CASSSGLGDSEQYF. In DNA, the CDR3 is TGTGCCAGCAGCTCGGGTCTAGGAGACTCCGAGCAGTACTTC.

CDR3 amino acids: CASSPRTSTSSYNEQFF. The CDR3, as DNA: TGTGCCAGCAGTCCCCGGACTAGCACTTCCTCCTACAATGAGCAGTTCTTC. The chain uses TRBV6-6 and TRBJ2-1, with 8 bases lining up with TRBD2. The germline V gene has CDR1 MNHNY and CDR2 SVGAGI (reference sequence). The CDR3 totals 17 residues. V gave up 5 bases and J gave up 0 bases; unmatched junction bases: 9.

This clone turned up a few times. This chain joins TRBV30 and TRBJ1-6, with 7 bases lining up with TRBD1. V gave up 4 bases and J gave up 7 bases; unmatched junction bases: 4. Germline assignment: CDR1 GTSNPN and CDR2 SVGIG (reference sequence). The length of the CDR3 is 13 residues. CDR3 region: CAWTKQGNSPLHF. The CDR3 DNA reads TGTGCCTGGACCAAACAGGGGAATTCACCCCTCCACTTT.

CDR3 amino acids: CASSSGLRDSEQFF. The CDR3 DNA is TGTGCCAGCAGTTCCGGGCTCCGAGACAGTGAGCAGTTCTTC. This rearrangement joins TRBV28 to TRBJ2-1; D is perhaps TRBD1 (5 bases). V was pared by 4 bases and J by 9 bases, with 16 bases between. CDR1 is MDHEN, CDR2 SYDVKM, per germline. CDR3 length: 14 residues.

This clone has more than one count but fewer than ten. This chain uses TRBV29-1 with TRBJ2-7; perhaps TRBD2 as D (6 bases). The CDR3 has 12 amino acids. V was cut by 6 bases and J by 0 bases, with 9 bases left in between. CDR1 is SQVTM, CDR2 ANQGSEA, per germline. The CDR3 protein is CSVGTASYEQYF. The CDR3 nucleotides read TGCAGCGTCGGGACTGCCTCCTACGAGCAGTACTTC.

This clone came up once. V is TRBV5-1 and J is TRBJ1-2; D not certain. The CDR3 loop spans 14 amino acids. CDR1 and CDR2 from the germline V gene are SGHRS and YFSETQ. Trimming stripped 5 bases from V and 3 bases from J, with 14 bases between. CDR3 sequence: CASRAAEQYYGYTF. DNA for the CDR3: TGCGCCAGCAGGGCCGCAGAACAGTACTATGGCTACACCTTC.

In DNA form, the CDR3 reads TGTGCCAGCAGTGAAGGAGCTTCGGCCCAGTACTTC. This gives the protein CASSEGASAQYF. This chain links TRBV6-1 with TRBJ2-5; D is uncertain. Germline-derived CDR1 and CDR2 are MNHNS and SASEGT. V was pared by 1 base and J by 9 bases, with 9 bases between. There are 12 residues in the CDR3.

CDR3 DNA sequence: TGTGCCAGCTCCCGATTTGTGAGTGCAGGACAGGAAGAGACCCAGTACTTC. Its translation: CASSRFVSAGQEETQYF. V and J are TRBV18 and TRBJ2-5; 7 bases line up with TRBD1. The V gene end was trimmed by 6 bases and the J gene end by 3 bases; junction bases not matched to a gene: 16. The germline V gene has CDR1 KGHSH and CDR2 LQKENI. The CDR3 extends over 17 amino acids.

The DNA for the CDR3 is TGTGCCAGCAGCCCCTGGGGGGTATGGGACACTGAAGCTTTCTTT. Translating it yields CASSPWGVWDTEAFF. The gene calls are TRBV14 and TRBJ1-1; D is perhaps TRBD1 (5 bases). This CDR3 contains 15 residues. CDR1 is SGHDN, CDR2 FVKESK, per germline. The V and J ends lost 4 bases and 3 bases respectively, with 15 bases between them.

This clone came up a few times. The gene calls are TRBV4-1 and TRBJ1-6; D not resolved. Trimming removed 2 bases at V and 5 bases at J, with 4 bases between. This CDR3 region has 13 residues. The germline CDR1 and CDR2 sequences are MGHRA and YSYEKL. DNA for the CDR3: TGCGCCAGCAGCCAACCTCATAATTCACCCCTCCACTTT. Protein sequence: CASSQPHNSPLHF.

CDR3 DNA sequence: TGCGCCAGCAGCCAACTCCCCTCGGGACTGGGGTCGACAGATACGCAGTATTTT. It encodes CASSQLPSGLGSTDTQYF. The chain recombines TRBV4-1 with TRBJ2-3, with D tentatively TRBD2 (6 bases). The CDR3 consists of 18 residues. Per germline, CDR1 MGHRA and CDR2 YSYEKL. Trimming removed 2 bases at V and 3 bases at J, with 21 bases between.

CDR3 protein: CASSQRLQGNEQFF. CDR3 DNA: TGTGCCAGCAGTCAACGCCTACAGGGGAATGAGCAGTTCTTC. The chain joins TRBV28 to TRBJ2-1; 7 bases are shared with TRBD1. CDR1 and CDR2 from the germline V gene are MDHEN and SYDVKM. With V trimmed by 5 bases and J by 7 bases, 8 bases remained unmatched. The CDR3 runs 14 residues.

J is TRBJ2-4 and V is TRBV28; D call uncertain. The CDR3 contains 14 residues. Germline V gene lookup returns CDR1 MDHEN and CDR2 SYDVKM. V lost 3 bases and J lost 5, with 11 bases in between. CDR3: CASSLSVPQNIQYF. CDR3 bases: TGTGCCAGCAGTTTGTCAGTTCCCCAAAACATTCAGTACTTC.

V gene TRBV6-5 combines with J gene TRBJ2-2, with a tentative D call TRBD1 (5 bases). The CDR3 spans 14 residues. Germline V gives CDR1 MNHEY, CDR2 SVGAGI. Trimming left V 3 bases short and J 6 bases short, with 11 bases between. CDR3 in amino acids: CASSYSRVPGELFF. The CDR3 bases are TGTGCCAGCAGTTATAGCAGGGTCCCCGGGGAGCTGTTTTTT.